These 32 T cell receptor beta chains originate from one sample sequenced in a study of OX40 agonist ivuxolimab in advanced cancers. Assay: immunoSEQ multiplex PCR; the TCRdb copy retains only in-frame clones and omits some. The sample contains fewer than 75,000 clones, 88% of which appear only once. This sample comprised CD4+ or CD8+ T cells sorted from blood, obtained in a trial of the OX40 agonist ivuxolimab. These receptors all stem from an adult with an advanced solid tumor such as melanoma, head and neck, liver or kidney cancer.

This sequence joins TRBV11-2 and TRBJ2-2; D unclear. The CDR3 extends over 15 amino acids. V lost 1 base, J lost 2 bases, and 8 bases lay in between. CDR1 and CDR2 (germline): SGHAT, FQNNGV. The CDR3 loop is CASSLGAYNTGELFF. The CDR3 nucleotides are TGTGCCAGCAGCTTAGGTGCCTACAACACCGGGGAGCTGTTTTTT.

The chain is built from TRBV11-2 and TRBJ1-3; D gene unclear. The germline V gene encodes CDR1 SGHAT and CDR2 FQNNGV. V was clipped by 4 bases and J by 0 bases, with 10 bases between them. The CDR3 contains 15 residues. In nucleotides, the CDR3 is TGTGCCAGCAGCTCTGAAAGGAGCTCTGGAAACACCATATATTTT. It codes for CASSSERSSGNTIYF. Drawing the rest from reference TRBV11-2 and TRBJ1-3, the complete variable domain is EAGVAQSPRYKIIEKRQSVAFWCNPISGHATLYWYQQILGQGPKLLIQFQNNGVVDDSQLPKDRFSAERLKGVDSTLKIQPAKLEDSAVYLCASSSERSSGNTIYFGEGSWLTVV.

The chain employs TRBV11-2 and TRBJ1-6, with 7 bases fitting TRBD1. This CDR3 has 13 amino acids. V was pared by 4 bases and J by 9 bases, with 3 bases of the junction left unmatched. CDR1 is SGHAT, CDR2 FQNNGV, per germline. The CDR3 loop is CASSSTGVSPLHF. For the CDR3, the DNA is TGTGCCAGCAGCTCTACAGGGGTTTCACCCCTCCACTTT.

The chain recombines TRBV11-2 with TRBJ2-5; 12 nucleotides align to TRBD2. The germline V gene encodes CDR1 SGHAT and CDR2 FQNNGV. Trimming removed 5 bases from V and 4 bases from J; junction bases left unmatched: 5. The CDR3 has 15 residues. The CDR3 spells CASSPTSGRSETQYF. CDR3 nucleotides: TGTGCCAGCAGCCCGACTAGCGGGAGATCAGAGACCCAGTACTTC.

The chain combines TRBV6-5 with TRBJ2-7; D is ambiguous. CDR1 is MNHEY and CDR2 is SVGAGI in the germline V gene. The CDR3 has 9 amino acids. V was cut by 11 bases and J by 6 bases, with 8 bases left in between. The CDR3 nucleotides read TGTGCCGCCCGGTTCGAGCAGTACTTC. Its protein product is CAARFEQYF.

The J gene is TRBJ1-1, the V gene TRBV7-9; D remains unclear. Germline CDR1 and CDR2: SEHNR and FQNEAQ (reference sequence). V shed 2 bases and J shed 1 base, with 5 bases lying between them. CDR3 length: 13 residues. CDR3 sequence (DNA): TGTGCCAGCAGCTTACAAGGGAACACTGAAGCTTTCTTT. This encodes CASSLQGNTEAFF. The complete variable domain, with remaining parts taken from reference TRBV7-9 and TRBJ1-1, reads DTGVSQNPRHKITKRGQNVTFRCDPISEHNRLYWYRQTLGQGPEFLTYFQNEAQLEKSRLLSDRFSAERPKGSFSTLEIQRTEQGDSAMYLCASSLQGNTEAFFGQGTRLTVV.

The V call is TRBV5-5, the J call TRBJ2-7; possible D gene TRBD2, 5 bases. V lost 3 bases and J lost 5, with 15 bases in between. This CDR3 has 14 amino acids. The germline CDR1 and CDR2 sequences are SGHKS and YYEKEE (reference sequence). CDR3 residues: CASSSLRGLDEQYF. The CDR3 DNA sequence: TGTGCCAGCAGCTCCCTAAGAGGGCTCGACGAGCAGTACTTC.

The CDR3 loop is CASSSLGTGELFF. The CDR3 DNA is TGTGCCAGCAGTTCCCTAGGCACCGGGGAGCTGTTTTTT. This rearrangement joins TRBV28 to TRBJ2-2, with D uncertain. Germline V gene data show CDR1 as MDHEN and CDR2 as SYDVKM. V was shortened by 4 bases and J by 4 bases, with 7 bases between the two germline ends. CDR3 length: 13 residues.

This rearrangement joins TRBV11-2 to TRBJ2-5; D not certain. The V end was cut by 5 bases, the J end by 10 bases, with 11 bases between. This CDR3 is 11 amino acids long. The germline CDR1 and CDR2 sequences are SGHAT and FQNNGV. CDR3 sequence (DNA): TGTGCCAGCAGCATCTCCGATGGCCAGTACTTC. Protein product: CASSISDGQYF.

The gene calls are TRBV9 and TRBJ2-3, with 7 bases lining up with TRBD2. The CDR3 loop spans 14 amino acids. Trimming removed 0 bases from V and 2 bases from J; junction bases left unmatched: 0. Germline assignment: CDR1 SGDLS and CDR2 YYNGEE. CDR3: CASSVGDYTDTQYF. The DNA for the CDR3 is TGTGCCAGCAGCGTAGGGGACTACACAGATACGCAGTATTTT. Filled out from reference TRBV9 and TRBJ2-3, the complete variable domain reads DSGVTQTPKHLITATGQRVTLRCSPRSGDLSVYWYQQSLDQGLQFLIQYYNGEERAKGNILERFSAQQFPDLHSELNLSSLELGDSALYFCASSVGDYTDTQYFGPGTRLTVL.

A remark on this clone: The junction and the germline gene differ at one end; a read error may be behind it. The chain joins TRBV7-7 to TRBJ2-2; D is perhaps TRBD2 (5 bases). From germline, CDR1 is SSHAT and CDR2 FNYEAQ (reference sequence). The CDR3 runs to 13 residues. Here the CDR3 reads CASSSGFTGELFF. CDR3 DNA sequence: TGTGCTAGCAGCTCGGGATTTACCGGGGAGCTGTTTTTT.

This CDR3 is CASSQCGTDSNQPQHF. CDR3 nucleotides: TGCGCCAGCAGTCAATGCGGGACGGATAGCAATCAGCCCCAGCATTTT. The genes are TRBV23-1 and TRBJ1-5, with D possibly TRBD1 on 5 matching bases. TRBV23-1 is an open reading frame, and its role is uncertain. The CDR3 extends over 16 amino acids. Trimming cost V 1 base and J 0 bases, with 10 bases left between them.

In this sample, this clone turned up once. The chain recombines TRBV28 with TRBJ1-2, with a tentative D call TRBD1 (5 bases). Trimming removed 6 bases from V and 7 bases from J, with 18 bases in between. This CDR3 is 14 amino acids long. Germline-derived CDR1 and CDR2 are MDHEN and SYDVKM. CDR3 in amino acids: CASSPYGTRSGYTF. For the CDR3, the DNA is TGTGCCAGCAGCCCATACGGGACCCGCAGTGGCTACACCTTC.

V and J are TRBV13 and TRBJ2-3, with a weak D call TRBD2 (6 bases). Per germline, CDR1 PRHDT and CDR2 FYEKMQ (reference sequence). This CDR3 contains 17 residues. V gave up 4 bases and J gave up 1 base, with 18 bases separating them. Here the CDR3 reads CASSYRPRGEGTDTQYF. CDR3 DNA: TGTGCCAGCAGCTACCGCCCCCGTGGGGAGGGCACAGATACGCAGTATTTT.

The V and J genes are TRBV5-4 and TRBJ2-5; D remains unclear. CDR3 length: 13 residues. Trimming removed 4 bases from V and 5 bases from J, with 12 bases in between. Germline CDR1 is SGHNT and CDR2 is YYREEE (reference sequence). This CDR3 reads CASSAANGETQYF. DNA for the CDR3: TGTGCCAGCAGCGCGGCCAACGGGGAGACCCAGTACTTC.

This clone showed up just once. The CDR3 loop reads CASSQTRPSTREQYF. The CDR3 nucleotides are TGCGCCAGCAGTCAAACCCGGCCCTCGACTCGGGAGCAGTACTTC. The chain couples TRBV23-1 to TRBJ2-7; no definite D call. TRBV23-1 is filed as an ORF, its function uncertain. V dropped 2 bases and J dropped 7 bases, with 18 bases sitting between them. The CDR3 is made up of 15 amino acids.

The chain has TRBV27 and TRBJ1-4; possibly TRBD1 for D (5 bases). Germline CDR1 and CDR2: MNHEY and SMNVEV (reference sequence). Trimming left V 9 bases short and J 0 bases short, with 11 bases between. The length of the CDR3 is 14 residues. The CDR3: CASCPGPTNEKLFF. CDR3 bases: TGTGCCAGTTGTCCGGGACCAACTAATGAAAAACTGTTTTTT.

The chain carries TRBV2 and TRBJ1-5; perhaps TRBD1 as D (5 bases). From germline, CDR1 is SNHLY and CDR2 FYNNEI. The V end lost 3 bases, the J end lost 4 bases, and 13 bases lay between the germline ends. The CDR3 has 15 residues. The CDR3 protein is CASSELRGTNQPQHF. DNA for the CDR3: TGTGCCAGCAGTGAGTTAAGGGGCACAAATCAGCCCCAGCATTTT.

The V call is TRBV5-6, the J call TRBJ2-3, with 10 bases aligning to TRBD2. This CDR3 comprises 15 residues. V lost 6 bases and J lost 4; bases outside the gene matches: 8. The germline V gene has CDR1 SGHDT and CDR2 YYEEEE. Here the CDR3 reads CASTPGLAAPDTQYF. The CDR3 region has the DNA TGTGCCAGCACCCCCGGACTAGCGGCTCCAGATACGCAGTATTTT.

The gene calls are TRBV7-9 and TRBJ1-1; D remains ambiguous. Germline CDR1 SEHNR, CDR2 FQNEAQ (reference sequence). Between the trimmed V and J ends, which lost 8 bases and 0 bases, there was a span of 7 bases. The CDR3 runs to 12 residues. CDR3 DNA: TGTGCCAGCCTTCGTATGAACACTGAAGCTTTCTTT. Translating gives CASLRMNTEAFF.

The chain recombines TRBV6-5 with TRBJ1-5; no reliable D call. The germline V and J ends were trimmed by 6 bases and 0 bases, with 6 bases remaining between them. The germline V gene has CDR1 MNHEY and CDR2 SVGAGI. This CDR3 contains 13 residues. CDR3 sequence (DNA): TGTGCCAGCAGGAGAGGTAGCAATCAGCCCCAGCATTTT. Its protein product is CASRRGSNQPQHF.

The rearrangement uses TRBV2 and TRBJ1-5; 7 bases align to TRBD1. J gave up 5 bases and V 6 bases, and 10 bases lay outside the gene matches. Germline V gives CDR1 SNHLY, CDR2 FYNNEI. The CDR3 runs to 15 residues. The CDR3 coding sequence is TGTGCCAGCAGCGTGACAGGGAATAGAGATCAGCCCCAGCATTTT. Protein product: CASSVTGNRDQPQHF. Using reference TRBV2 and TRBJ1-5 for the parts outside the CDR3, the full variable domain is EPEVTQTPSHQVTQMGQEVILRCVPISNHLYFYWYRQILGQKVEFLVSFYNNEISEKSEIFDDQFSVERPDGSNFTLKIRSTKLEDSAMYFCASSVTGNRDQPQHFGDGTRLSIL.

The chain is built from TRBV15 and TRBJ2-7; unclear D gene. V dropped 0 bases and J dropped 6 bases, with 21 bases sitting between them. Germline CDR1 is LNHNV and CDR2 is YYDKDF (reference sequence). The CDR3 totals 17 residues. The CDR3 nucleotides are TGTGCCACCAGCAGAGATCTCGATACTAAGGGTCTACGCGAGCAGTACTTC. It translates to CATSRDLDTKGLREQYF.

CDR3 amino acids: CASSEAGLSGNTIYF. CDR3 DNA sequence: TGTGCCAGCAGTGAGGCAGGGCTCTCTGGAAACACCATATATTTT. The V and J genes are TRBV2 and TRBJ1-3, with a weak D call TRBD1 (5 bases). Deletions cut 3 bases from V and 0 bases from J, with 9 bases between. The CDR3 has 15 residues. In germline, CDR1 is SNHLY, CDR2 FYNNEI.

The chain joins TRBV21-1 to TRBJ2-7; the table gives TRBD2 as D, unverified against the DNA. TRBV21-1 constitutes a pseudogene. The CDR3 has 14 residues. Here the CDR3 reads CASSKISESYEQYF. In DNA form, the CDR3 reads TGTGCCAGCAGCAAAATTAGTGAATCCTACGAGCAGTACTTC.

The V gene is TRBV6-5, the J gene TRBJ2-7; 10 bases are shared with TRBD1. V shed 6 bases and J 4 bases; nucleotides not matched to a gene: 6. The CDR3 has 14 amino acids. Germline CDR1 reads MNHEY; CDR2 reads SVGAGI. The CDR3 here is CASRLGTGVYEQYF. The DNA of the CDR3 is TGTGCCAGCAGGCTAGGGACAGGGGTATACGAGCAGTACTTC.

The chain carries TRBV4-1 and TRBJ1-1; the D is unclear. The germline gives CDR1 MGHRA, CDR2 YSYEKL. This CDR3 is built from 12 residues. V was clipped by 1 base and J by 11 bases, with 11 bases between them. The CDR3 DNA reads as TGCGCCAGCAGCCAAGTGAGGTCTAGGGCTTTCTTT. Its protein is CASSQVRSRAFF.

In nucleotides, the CDR3 is TGTGCCAGCAGTGAAGCGAACGGGTGGGCACCCAAGGTGCCTCAAACAACTGAAGCTTTCTTT. Its translation: CASSEANGWAPKVPQTTEAFF. The chain recombines TRBV6-1 with TRBJ1-1; no clear D gene. This CDR3 has 21 amino acids. V lost 0 bases, J lost 5 bases, and 31 bases lay in between. The germline V gene encodes CDR1 MNHNS and CDR2 SASEGT.

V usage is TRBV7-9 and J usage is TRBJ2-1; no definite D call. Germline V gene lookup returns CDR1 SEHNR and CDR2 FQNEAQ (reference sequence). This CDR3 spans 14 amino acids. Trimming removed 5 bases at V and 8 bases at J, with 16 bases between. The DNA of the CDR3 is TGTGCCAGCAGCCCAACGCAGCATCGGGATGAGCAGTTCTTC. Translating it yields CASSPTQHRDEQFF.

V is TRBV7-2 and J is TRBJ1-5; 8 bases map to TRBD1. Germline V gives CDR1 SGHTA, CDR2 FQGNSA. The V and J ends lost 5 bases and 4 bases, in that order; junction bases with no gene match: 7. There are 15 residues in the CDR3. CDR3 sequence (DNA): TGTGCCAGCAGCACCGGGACAGGCTTAAATCAGCCCCAGCATTTT. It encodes CASSTGTGLNQPQHF.

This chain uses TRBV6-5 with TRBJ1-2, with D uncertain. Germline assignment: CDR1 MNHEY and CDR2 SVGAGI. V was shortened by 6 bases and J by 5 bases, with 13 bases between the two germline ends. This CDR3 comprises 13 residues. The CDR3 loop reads CASRAPGPYGYTF. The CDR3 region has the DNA TGTGCCAGCAGAGCCCCAGGCCCGTATGGCTACACCTTC.

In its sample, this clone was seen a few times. The CDR3: CASSLEGQELNQPQHF. For the CDR3, the DNA is TGTGCCAGCAGCTTAGAAGGCCAGGAACTCAATCAGCCCCAGCATTTT. This rearrangement joins TRBV11-3 to TRBJ1-5; unclear D gene. The CDR3 runs 16 residues. CDR1 is SGHNT and CDR2 is YENEEA in the germline V gene. With 0 bases removed from V and 3 bases from J, the gap between germline ends came to 12 bases.